This T cell receptor (beta chain) was identified in a study of blood T cells in healthy people across ages. This clonotype was counted once. As the CDR3 is not closed by the conserved phenylalanine or tryptophan, this likely results from a read error. Next came a second PCR, run for roughly 7 to 12 cycles, which used a sample-barcoded 5' primer along with a J-beta primer mix. TCRdb reanalysed the 5' RACE reads using MiXCR and keeps one entry per CDR3 protein. The sample yields over 1,300,000 distinct CDR3 sequences, approximately 59% seen once. The receptor was isolated from a man younger than 30 in good health. The sequenced sample was blood.

The CDR3, as DNA: TGTGCCAGCAGTACCGGGGGCAGCCGCTCCGAGCAGTACTCC. This codes for CASSTGGSRSEQYS. V usage is TRBV6-5 and J usage is TRBJ2-1; D possibly matches TRBD1 or TRBD2 (6 bases each). Matching the DNA end better, TRBJ2-7 makes the J call doubtful. The germline CDR1 and CDR2 sequences are MNHEY and SVGAGI. The CDR3 is 14 amino acids.